This TCR beta chain originates from a study of shared clonotypes between healthy human individuals. Study-wide findings and caveats: Sampling involved blood alone; tissue repertoires likely differ. It was anticipated that sequencing depth would influence how many clonotypes donors shared.

CDR3 length equals 15 residues. Germline V gives CDR1 LGHNA, CDR2 YSLEER. V lost 3 bases and J lost 4; bases outside the gene matches: 7. Comment on this clone: What it recognizes is unknown.

The repertoire was sequenced with immunoSEQ multiplex PCR; TCRdb's copy has only in-frame clones and lacks some. This sample has 330,000 or so clones, with roughly 70% found just once. The gene calls are TRBV4-3 and TRBJ2-5, with 8 bases identical to TRBD2. What was sequenced was memory CD4+ T cells sorted from blood. Subset meaning: CD45RA-negative fraction. The TCR comes from a young man in good health. CDR3 sequence reads: CASSQKSGGGETQYF. The CDR3 bases are TGCGCCAGCAGCCAGAAATCCGGGGGGGGAGAGACCCAGTACTTC.